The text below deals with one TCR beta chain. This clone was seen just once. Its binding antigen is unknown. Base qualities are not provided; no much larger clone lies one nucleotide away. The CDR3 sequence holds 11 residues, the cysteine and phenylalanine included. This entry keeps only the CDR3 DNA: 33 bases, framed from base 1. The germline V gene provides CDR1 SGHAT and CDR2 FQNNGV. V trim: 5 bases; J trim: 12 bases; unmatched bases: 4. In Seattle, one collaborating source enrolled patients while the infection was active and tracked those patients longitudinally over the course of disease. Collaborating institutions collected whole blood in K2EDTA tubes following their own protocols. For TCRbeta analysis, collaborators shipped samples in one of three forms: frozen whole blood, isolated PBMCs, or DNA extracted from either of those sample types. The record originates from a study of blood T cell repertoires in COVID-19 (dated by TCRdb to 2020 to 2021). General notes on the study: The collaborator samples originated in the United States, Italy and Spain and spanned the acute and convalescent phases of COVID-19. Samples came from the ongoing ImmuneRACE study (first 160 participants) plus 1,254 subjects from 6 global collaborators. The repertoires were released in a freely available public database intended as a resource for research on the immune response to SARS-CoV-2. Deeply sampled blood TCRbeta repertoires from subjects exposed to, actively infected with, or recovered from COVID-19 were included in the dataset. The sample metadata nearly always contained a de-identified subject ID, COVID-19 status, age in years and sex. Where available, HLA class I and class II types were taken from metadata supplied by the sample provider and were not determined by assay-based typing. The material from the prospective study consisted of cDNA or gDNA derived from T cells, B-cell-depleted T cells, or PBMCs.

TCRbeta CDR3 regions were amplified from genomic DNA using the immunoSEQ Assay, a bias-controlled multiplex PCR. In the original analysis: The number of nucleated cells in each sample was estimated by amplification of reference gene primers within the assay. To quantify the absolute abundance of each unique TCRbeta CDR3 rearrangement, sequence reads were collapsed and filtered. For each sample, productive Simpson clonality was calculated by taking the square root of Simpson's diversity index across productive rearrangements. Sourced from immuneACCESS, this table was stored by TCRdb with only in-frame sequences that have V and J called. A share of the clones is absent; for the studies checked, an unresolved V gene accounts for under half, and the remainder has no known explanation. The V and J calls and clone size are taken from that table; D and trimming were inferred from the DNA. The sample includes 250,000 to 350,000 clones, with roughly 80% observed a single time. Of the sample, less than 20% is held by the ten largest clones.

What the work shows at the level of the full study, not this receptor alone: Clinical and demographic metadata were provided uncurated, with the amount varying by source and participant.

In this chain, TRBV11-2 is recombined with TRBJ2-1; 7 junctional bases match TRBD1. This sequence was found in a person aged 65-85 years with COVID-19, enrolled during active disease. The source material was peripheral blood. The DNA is TGTGCCAGCAGCCCTCGGGACAGGCAGTTCTTC. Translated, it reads CASSPRDRQFF.